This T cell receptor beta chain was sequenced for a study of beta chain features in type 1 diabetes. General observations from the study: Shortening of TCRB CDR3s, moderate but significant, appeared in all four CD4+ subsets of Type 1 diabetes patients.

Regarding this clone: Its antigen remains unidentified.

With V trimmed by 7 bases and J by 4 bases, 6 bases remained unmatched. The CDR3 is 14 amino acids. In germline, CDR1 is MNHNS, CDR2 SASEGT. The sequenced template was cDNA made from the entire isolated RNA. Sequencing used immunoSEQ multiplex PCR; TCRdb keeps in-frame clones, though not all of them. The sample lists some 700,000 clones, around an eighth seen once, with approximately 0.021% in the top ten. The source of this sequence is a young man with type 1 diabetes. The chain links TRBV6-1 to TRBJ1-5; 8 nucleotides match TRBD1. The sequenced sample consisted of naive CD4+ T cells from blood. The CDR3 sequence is CASNMGQENQPQHF. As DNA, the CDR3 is TGTGCCAGCAACATGGGACAGGAGAATCAGCCCCAGCATTTT.